This TCR beta chain is drawn from a study of blood T cell repertoires in COVID-19. Background on the study: Researchers got acute and convalescent COVID-19 samples from the United States, Italy and Spain.

This CDR3 spans 13 amino acids. Trimming left V 5 bases short and J 4 bases short, with 8 bases between. The V gene's germline CDR1 is SEHNR and CDR2 FQNEAQ (reference sequence). Clones were read by immunoSEQ multiplex PCR, and TCRdb kept only the in-frame ones, dropping some. Of about 32,000 clones listed, just over 85% are singletons. The sample consisted of peripheral blood. The chain joins TRBV7-9 to TRBJ2-2, with D uncertain. The clonotype comes from an older woman with active COVID-19. The DNA of the CDR3 is TGTGCCAGCAGCCTTCGGTCCACCGGGGAGCTGTTTTTT. Its protein product is CASSLRSTGELFF.